This T cell receptor beta chain was recorded in a study of blood T cell repertoires in COVID-19. Study-level background: Samples came from the United States, Italy and Spain, spanning acute and convalescent COVID-19.

Study processing details: Counts of nucleated cells, estimated from reference gene primer amplification, were obtained. TCRdb keeps only in-frame clones here, not all; method: immunoSEQ multiplex PCR. The D gene and trimming were derived from the DNA, and the V and J assignments and clone size from that table. Among fewer than 500,000 clones, roughly 90% were seen once, and the ten largest hold approximately 0.92%. Germline V gene lookup returns CDR1 SQVTM and CDR2 ANQGSEA. This CDR3 contains 13 residues. The V segment lost 3 bases and the J segment 4 bases; nucleotides outside the gene matches: 3. One Seattle source followed patients from active infection through their disease course.

The chain employs TRBV29-1 and TRBJ1-3; 7 nucleotides agree with TRBD1. The sequenced material came from peripheral blood. The TCR sequence derives from a young man with COVID-19, enrolled during active disease. The CDR3 here is CSVDRGRGNTIYF. CDR3 bases: TGCAGCGTTGATAGGGGGCGAGGAAACACCATATATTTT.